This T cell receptor (beta chain) was found in a study of OX40 agonist ivuxolimab in advanced cancers. Background on the study: Ivuxolimab, an antibody acting as an agonist of OX40 (CD134), was used to treat patients. Ivuxolimab doses were 0.01, 0.1, 0.3, 1.5, 3 or 10 mg/kg every 2 weeks.

Generated by immunoSEQ multiplex PCR, the TCRdb table keeps only in-frame clones and is missing some. The sample yields approximately 74,000 clones, over 80% seen once. Autoimmune disease history or systemic immunosuppression led to patients being barred. General study results and limits: Dose levels from 0.1 to 3.0 mg/kg saw CD4+ and CD8+ blood T cells expand clonally by week 6.

This CDR3 contains 14 residues. Trimming pared 2 bases from V and 2 bases from J, leaving 10 bases between. Germline V gives CDR1 SGHVS, CDR2 FNYEAQ. With regard to this clone: Its antigen is unknown.

The specimen comprised CD4+ or CD8+ T cells sorted from blood, sampled in a trial of the OX40 agonist ivuxolimab. The TCR comes from an adult with an advanced solid tumor such as melanoma, head and neck, liver or kidney cancer. This chain connects TRBV7-6 to TRBJ2-7; D call uncertain. The CDR3 sequence: CASSLPGLTYEQYF. The CDR3 region has the DNA TGTGCCAGCAGCTTACCAGGCCTCACCTACGAGCAGTACTTC. The whole variable domain, filled in from reference TRBV7-6 and TRBJ2-7, reads GAGVSQSPRYKVTKRGQDVALRCDPISGHVSLYWYRQALGQGPEFLTYFNYEAQQDKSGLPNDRFSAERPEGSISTLTIQRTEQRDSAMYRCASSLPGLTYEQYFGPGTRLTVT.